This T cell receptor beta chain was retrieved from a study of identical twins (dated by TCRdb to the mid-2010s). Describing the broader study: The study deep-sequenced TCR alpha and beta repertoires from monozygotic twins, unrelated adults of various ages and cord blood to test whether fetal clonotypes persist. Replicate twin experiments were performed at different times using different library preparation protocols to rule out contamination. The investigation overall reported the following: Out-of-frame TCR alpha sharing in monozygotic twins was systematically underestimated by recombination models, whereas sharing between unrelated individuals was in agreement with the recombination models. Abundant cord blood beta clonotypes carried fewer insertions; young adult naive repertoires showed a weaker similar trend, while memory repertoires showed none. Out-of-frame TCR alpha sequences shared between twins showed an excess of low generation-probability sequences compared with coincidental sharing between unrelated individuals. Because the same donors could not be followed over many years, conclusions were based on cross-sectional statistical analysis. Invariant T cells such as MAIT and iNKT could partly confound zero-insertion analyses, although diverse VJ usage argued against such confounding for most clonotypes. In beta out-of-frame sequences, excess twin sharing was weaker, because having fewer shared sequences lowered the signal-to-noise ratio.

Receptor amplification or capture employed 5' RACE. The instrument given in TCRdb is Illumina HiSeq 2000. Template switching added a universal primer binding site, and the final cDNA carried a unique molecular identifier that allowed TCR cDNA molecules to be counted accurately. Specific primers in the conserved constant-segment region were used to synthesize first-strand cDNA for the TCR alpha and beta chains. To control for contamination, each cDNA library was double barcoded with a SMART-Mk sample barcode plus Illumina barcodes. TruSeq adapter sequences along with Illumina sample barcodes were introduced in two successive PCR steps. The TCR alpha and beta cDNA libraries were sequenced on the Illumina HiSeq platform using custom primers. The published analysis was carried out like this. MiGEC processed the raw reads to extract unique molecular identifiers, while MiXCR was used to determine the CDR3 positions. For each individual, recombination models were inferred using an EM algorithm with the repgenHMM and IGoR tools. Shared clonotype analysis was performed with the tcR package in R, normalizing sharing by the product of cloneset sizes. Out-of-frame nonproductive sequences were analyzed to study raw recombination free of thymic and clonal selection effects. TCRdb cleaned the public reads at Q25 with fastp, built clones with MiXCR and kept in-frame beta chains. For every CDR3 protein sequence, its rows merge into one entry that carries the most common genes and DNA. It is TCRdb's table, rather than the study itself, that gives the V and J calls and clone size. Across this sample there are some 790,000 distinct CDR3 sequences, with 15% to 20% seen only once. Approximately 14% of the sample lies in the top ten.

Only healthy Caucasian donors were included. Three pairs of female monozygotic twins, all aged about 18 to 29 years, made up the twin cohort. RNA for TCR libraries was isolated from peripheral blood mononuclear cells. This clonotype was seen a handful of times. This receptor's antigen is unknown. Per-base qualities were not stored, and no clone one base away is much larger. The junction shows trimming of 4 bases on V and 7 bases on J, plus 18 bases between the germline ends. From the cysteine through the phenylalanine, the CDR3 covers 16 amino acids. The read is trimmed to its CDR3 DNA, 48 bases read in frame from base 1. The germline V gene encodes CDR1 SGHKS and CDR2 YYEKEE (reference sequence). The same data also contributed to another study, on T cells expressing NK-cell markers. The second paper states: In sorted CD3+CD56+NKG2C+, CD3+CD56+NKG2C- and CD3+CD56-NKG2C+ T-cell subsets from 8 or 9 donors, TCR beta-chain repertoires were profiled. Of the eight sequenced donors, seven were found to be HCMV-seropositive and one was found to be HCMV-seronegative. In several experiments an anti-gammadeltaTCR antibody was added to restrict sorting to alphabetaTCR-expressing T cells. In six donors, the dominant CD3+CD56+NKG2C+ clonotypes ranked among the top 10 CD8+ clonotypes, making up roughly 1.0-7.0% of CD8+ T cells. Those dominant clonotypes were again the most abundant among CD3+CD56-NKG2C+ cells in a few donors, at 28.3-60.1%. Whether the expanded NKG2C-expressing T cell clones were specific for HCMV antigens remained unclear. Randomly selected healthy volunteers, three men and five women, were used as the eight sequenced donors. A commercial ELISA kit detecting HCMV-specific IgG in serum was used to determine HCMV serostatus. Bulk peripheral blood T-cell repertoires were additionally sequenced from unsorted PBMC for six donors. MIGEC was used to demultiplex reads and group reads by UMI, and MiTCR was used to assemble and quantify clonotypes. To remove erroneous sequences, TCR cDNA sequences were retained only when supported by two or more reads. The tcR package was used for downstream repertoire analysis, with clonotypes matched between fractions based on CDR3 nucleotide sequence plus V segment. VDJmatch was used to annotate antigen specificity against VDJdb, with one amino acid substitution allowed in CDR3.

Sequencing was carried out using PBMCs. The chain is encoded by TRBV5-5 joined to TRBJ1-6; a tentative D match to TRBD1 spans 5 bases. This clonotype originated in a young woman in good health. CDR3 protein: CASSPTRAGSNSPLHF. The sequenced DNA is TGTGCCAGCAGCCCCACCCGCGCAGGGTCAAATTCACCCCTCCACTTT.